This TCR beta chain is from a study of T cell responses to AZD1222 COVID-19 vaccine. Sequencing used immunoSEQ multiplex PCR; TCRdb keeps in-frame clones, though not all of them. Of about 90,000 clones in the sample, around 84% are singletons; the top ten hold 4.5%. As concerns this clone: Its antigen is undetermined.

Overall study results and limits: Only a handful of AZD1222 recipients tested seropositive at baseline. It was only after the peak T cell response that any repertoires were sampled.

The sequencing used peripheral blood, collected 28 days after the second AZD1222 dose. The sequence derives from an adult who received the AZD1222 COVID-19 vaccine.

In DNA form, the CDR3 reads TGTGCCACCAGCAGACTAGTGCCACCATTTACGCAGTATTTT. Encoded protein: CATSRLVPPFTQYF. The V call is TRBV15, the J call TRBJ2-3; D not certain. The CDR3 totals 14 residues. The V gene's germline CDR1 is LNHNV and CDR2 YYDKDF (reference sequence). Trimming pared 2 bases from V and 8 bases from J, leaving 14 bases between.